The rows below give T cell receptor beta chains drawn from one sample of a study of blood T cells in healthy people across ages. TCRdb ran MiXCR on the 5' RACE reads and lists one entry per CDR3 protein. The sample contains roughly 500,000 distinct CDR3 sequences, approximately 27% of which appear only once. Sequenced sample: blood. The receptors stem from a woman in her seventies in good health. Both conserved end residues are part of each CDR3. D genes are given only for firm matches. Rows may omit the clone size; those that give it use once, few, many or a size class.

clone size: few; D gene: NA; V gene: TRBV5-1; J gene: TRBJ1-1; CDR3 DNA: TGCGCCAGCACCAAGGATGTTTTGGAGGACACTGAAGCTTTCTTT; CDR3 protein: CASTKDVLEDTEAFF
clone size: many; D gene: NA; V gene: TRBV27; J gene: TRBJ2-5; CDR3 DNA: TGTGCCAGCAGTTTCATCCCACAAGAGACCCAGTACTTC; CDR3 protein: CASSFIPQETQYF
clone size: NA; D gene: TRBD2; V gene: TRBV3-1; J gene: TRBJ2-2; CDR3 DNA: TGTGCCAGCAGCCCGTCCGGGACTAGTATTTCCGGGGAGCTGTTTTTT; CDR3 protein: CASSPSGTSISGELFF
clone size: few; D gene: NA; V gene: TRBV28; J gene: TRBJ1-1; CDR3 DNA: TGTGCCAGCAGTTTACGAGGGGAGCTAATGAACACTGAAGCTTTCTTT; CDR3 protein: CASSLRGELMNTEAFF
clone size: few; D gene: TRBD2; V gene: TRBV11-1; J gene: TRBJ2-7; CDR3 DNA: TGTGCCAGCAGCCCAGTCGGCGGGAGCTCCTACGAGCAGTACTTC; CDR3 protein: CASSPVGGSSYEQYF
clone size: few; D gene: NA; V gene: TRBV6-1; J gene: TRBJ2-5; CDR3 DNA: TGTGCCAGCAGTGACCATGTTGTCTTGGGGACCCAGTACTTC; CDR3 protein: CASSDHVVLGTQYF
clone size: few; D gene: NA; V gene: TRBV5-1; J gene: TRBJ2-3; CDR3 DNA: TGCGCCAGCAGCTTGGAGGCTCGGCAGGGGAGCACAGATACGCAGTATTTT; CDR3 protein: CASSLEARQGSTDTQYF
clone size: NA; D gene: NA; V gene: TRBV5-1; J gene: TRBJ2-7; CDR3 DNA: TGCGCCAGCAGGGAAGGATTTTCCTCCTACGAGCAGTACTTC; CDR3 protein: CASREGFSSYEQYF
clone size: many; D gene: NA; V gene: TRBV5-1; J gene: TRBJ2-6; CDR3 DNA: TGCGCCAGCAGAAACCCCTCCGGGGCCAACGTCCTGACTTTC; CDR3 protein: CASRNPSGANVLTF
clone size: NA; D gene: NA; V gene: TRBV24-1; J gene: TRBJ2-1; CDR3 DNA: TGTGCCACCGCTACAGGTTACAATGAGCAGTTCTTC; CDR3 protein: CATATGYNEQFF
clone size: few; D gene: TRBD1; V gene: TRBV11-1; J gene: TRBJ2-3; CDR3 DNA: TGTGCCAGCAGCCTAAGACAGGGCGGGAGCACAGATACGCAGTATTTT; CDR3 protein: CASSLRQGGSTDTQYF
clone size: many; D gene: NA; V gene: TRBV20-1; J gene: TRBJ2-5; CDR3 DNA: TGCAGTGCTAGGACGTCCTGGGGGGAGACCCAGTACTTC; CDR3 protein: CSARTSWGETQYF
clone size: NA; D gene: TRBD1; V gene: TRBV4-2; J gene: TRBJ2-2; CDR3 DNA: TGTGCCAGCAGCCAACAGGGGGATTTCGGGGAGCTGTTTTTT; CDR3 protein: CASSQQGDFGELFF
clone size: NA; D gene: NA; V gene: TRBV6-5; J gene: TRBJ1-1; CDR3 DNA: TGTGCCAGCAGTTACCTAGGGAGGGGGTACACTGAAGCTTTCTTT; CDR3 protein: CASSYLGRGYTEAFF
clone size: few; D gene: NA; V gene: TRBV12-3/TRBV12-4; J gene: TRBJ1-2; CDR3 DNA: TGTGCCAGCGGACAGCGGGCTAAGTATGGCTACACCTTC; CDR3 protein: CASGQRAKYGYTF
clone size: NA; D gene: NA; V gene: TRBV5-1; J gene: TRBJ2-7; CDR3 DNA: TGCGCCAGCAGCTTGGTGTTGGACGAGCAGTACTTC; CDR3 protein: CASSLVLDEQYF
clone size: few; D gene: NA; V gene: TRBV20-1; J gene: TRBJ1-3; CDR3 DNA: TGCAGTGCTAGAGTGGGGGGGGCCTATGGAAACACCATATATTTT; CDR3 protein: CSARVGGAYGNTIYF
clone size: NA; D gene: TRBD1; V gene: TRBV20-1; J gene: TRBJ1-6; CDR3 DNA: TGCAGTGCTTTACCCAGGGGGCATAATTCACCCCTCCACTTT; CDR3 protein: CSALPRGHNSPLHF
clone size: few; D gene: NA; V gene: TRBV6-1; J gene: TRBJ2-7; CDR3 DNA: TGTGCCAGCAGTGAATATGGACAGCTAACCTACGAGCAGTACTTC; CDR3 protein: CASSEYGQLTYEQYF
clone size: NA; D gene: NA; V gene: TRBV5-1; J gene: TRBJ2-7; CDR3 DNA: TGCGCCTGCAGCCGCACCGGGACCGAAGCCTACGAGCAGTACTTC; CDR3 protein: CACSRTGTEAYEQYF
clone size: few; D gene: NA; V gene: TRBV6-5; J gene: TRBJ1-2; CDR3 DNA: TGTGCCAGTACGGGGTCGGGGAGAAGCTATGGCTACACCTTC; CDR3 protein: CASTGSGRSYGYTF
clone size: NA; D gene: NA; V gene: TRBV9; J gene: TRBJ1-1; CDR3 DNA: TGTGCCAGCAGCACTCACCCCGCGGACACTGAAGCTTTCTTT; CDR3 protein: CASSTHPADTEAFF
clone size: once; D gene: NA; V gene: TRBV19; J gene: TRBJ1-2; CDR3 DNA: TGTGCCAGTAGTACCAACCAGCCGGGAGTCTATGGCTACACCTTC; CDR3 protein: CASSTNQPGVYGYTF
clone size: many; D gene: NA; V gene: TRBV29-1; J gene: TRBJ1-1; CDR3 DNA: TGCAGCGTTGACCGCTCAAACACTGAAGCTTTCTTT; CDR3 protein: CSVDRSNTEAFF
clone size: NA; D gene: NA; V gene: TRBV12-3/TRBV12-4; J gene: TRBJ2-1; CDR3 DNA: TGTGCCAGCAGTCCCTACTCCGGGACTCCAAAGAGAGCGCAGTTCTTC; CDR3 protein: CASSPYSGTPKRAQFF
clone size: NA; D gene: NA; V gene: TRBV6-5; J gene: TRBJ1-4; CDR3 DNA: TGTGCCAGCCGGAGTACAGGAGAAAAACTGTTTTTT; CDR3 protein: CASRSTGEKLFF
clone size: NA; D gene: TRBD1; V gene: TRBV12-3/TRBV12-4; J gene: TRBJ1-4; CDR3 DNA: TGTGCCAGCAGTCGACAGGGACGCGACGGGAATGAAAAACTGTTTTTT; CDR3 protein: CASSRQGRDGNEKLFF
clone size: NA; D gene: TRBD1; V gene: TRBV20-1; J gene: TRBJ1-5; CDR3 DNA: TGCAGTGCTAGAGCAGGGGGTGGCAATCAGCCCCAGCATTTT; CDR3 protein: CSARAGGGNQPQHF
clone size: few; D gene: TRBD1; V gene: TRBV4-1; J gene: TRBJ1-3; CDR3 DNA: TGCGCCAGCAGCTGGGGACAGGGTAGAAACGCCATATATTTT; CDR3 protein: CASSWGQGRNAIYF
clone size: NA; D gene: NA; V gene: TRBV29-1; J gene: TRBJ2-1; CDR3 DNA: TGCAGCGCGAGGGATTCTTCCTCCTACAATGAGCAGTTCTTC; CDR3 protein: CSARDSSSYNEQFF
clone size: NA; D gene: NA; V gene: TRBV12-5; J gene: TRBJ2-2; CDR3 DNA: TGTGCTAGTGGTTGGGGGGGCAGCACCGGGGAGCTGTTTTTT; CDR3 protein: CASGWGGSTGELFF
clone size: NA; D gene: NA; V gene: TRBV20-1; J gene: TRBJ1-1; CDR3 DNA: TGCAGTGCTAGAGATCCCGGCACTGAAGCTTTCTTT; CDR3 protein: CSARDPGTEAFF
clone size: NA; D gene: TRBD2; V gene: TRBV10-3; J gene: TRBJ2-5; CDR3 DNA: TGTGCCATCAGTGGTCTCAGCGGGGGGGCTGGAGAGACCCAGTACTTC; CDR3 protein: CAISGLSGGAGETQYF
clone size: few; D gene: NA; V gene: TRBV27; J gene: TRBJ2-3; CDR3 DNA: TGTGCCAGCAGTCAGAACCCGGGACTTAGAACAGATACGCAGTATTTT; CDR3 protein: CASSQNPGLRTDTQYF
clone size: NA; D gene: NA; V gene: TRBV2; J gene: TRBJ2-5; CDR3 DNA: TGTGCCAGCAGTTGGGACATGAAGGAGACCCAGTACTTC; CDR3 protein: CASSWDMKETQYF
clone size: NA; D gene: TRBD2; V gene: TRBV5-6; J gene: TRBJ2-1; CDR3 DNA: TGTGCCAGCAGCTTGCTCTTCCCCAGCGGGGCCGCCGCCTACAATGAGCAGTTCTTC; CDR3 protein: CASSLLFPSGAAAYNEQFF